This T cell receptor (beta chain) is from a study of beta chain features in type 1 diabetes (dated by TCRdb to 2016 to 2019). At the level of the whole study: Patients and healthy donors did not differ in mean age, gender distribution, total cell number or subset yield. Across all samples, some 99 million sorted cells were examined, and cell number per subset correlated strongly with RNA yield. In the study, recently diagnosed type 1 diabetes patients and matched healthy donors were compared on the TCRB repertoires of their sorted circulating CD4+ T cell subsets. Regulatory and stem cell-like memory subsets were isolated from only 8 patients and roughly eight healthy donors, whereas naive and central memory subsets came from all 28 donors. Overall study results and their limits: Only small numbers of individuals were included in the HLA sub-analyses, which left unresolved whether HLA type had any influence on TCRB rearrangement. In all four CD4+ subsets, TCRB CDR3 length was moderately but significantly shorter in type 1 diabetes patients. Shorter templates might be favored by PCR, yet because patient and control samples were amplified and corrected together, any such skew would affect both groups equally. Because cDNA was sequenced instead of genomic DNA, activated cells with high expression could be over-represented, although the groups did not differ in activation or CD3 levels. Patients with type 1 diabetes made fewer insertions and deleted more nucleotides at VDJ recombination sites, implying thymic rearrangement abnormalities. Naive, central memory and regulatory TCRB repertoires appeared more similar among patients than among healthy donors.

From each donor, a single peripheral blood sample of 100 to 150 mL on average was drawn into heparinised tubes. Using a panel that included CD45RO, CCR7, CD25, CD127, CD95 and CD27, naive, central memory, regulatory and stem cell-like memory CD4+ T cells were sorted on a BD FACSAria II. All sorted populations exceeded 98% purity. PBMCs were isolated right away by Lymphoprep density gradient centrifugation and were stained directly, without culture. To minimize batch effects, samples were stained and sorted in pairs, one healthy donor with one patient per experiment. The entire amount of isolated RNA was reverse transcribed using the High Capacity cDNA Reverse Transcription Kit, so the sequenced TCRB transcripts were expressed ones. Naive, central memory and regulatory T cell samples underwent deep immunoSEQ sequencing, averaging about 3.57 million total reads per sample. After sorted cells were lysed in RLT buffer, RNA was extracted with DNase-treated RNeasy Micro or Mini kits, with the choice depending on cell number. To prevent cross-contamination, each cell subset was processed individually, whereas patient and healthy donor samples were processed jointly. The immunoSEQ multiplex PCR was used to amplify TCRB sequences from cDNA, generating 87-bp fragments that spanned the CDR3 region. The amplicons were sequenced using the Illumina HiSeq platform. For the original study's pipeline: PCR bias was corrected computationally using synthetic template baselines, and reads within Hamming distance 2 were collapsed, with unmergeable singletons discarded. Reads were aligned against IMGT to assign V, D and J genes, CDR3 length and insertions or deletions at six rearrangement sites. Within each subset, clonotype counts were normalized to sorted cell number, after which true diversity and Gini coefficients were computed with the tcR R package. The overlap coefficient, calculated on TCRB nucleotide sequences, was used to measure repertoire sharing. The table was pulled from immuneACCESS by TCRdb, which kept in-frame rearrangements only. Such tables lose some clones; where checked, under half of the loss comes from unresolved V genes, and the rest has no known cause. V, J and clone size are taken as reported in that table, and D and trimming were inferred from the DNA itself. Across this sample there are about 150,000 clones, with around 10% seen only once. The top ten clonotypes cover over 2% of the sample.

This clone has only a few counts. The clone's antigen remains unknown. No clone much larger than this one lies a single base away; base qualities are absent. CDR1 KGHSH and CDR2 LQKENI are derived from the germline V gene. There are 13 amino acids in the CDR3, from cysteine to phenylalanine inclusive. CDR3 DNA only is kept here, 39 bases in frame from base 1. Trimming takes 2 bases from V and 7 bases from J, and the germline ends sit 9 bases apart. The chain joins TRBV18 to TRBJ1-5; the D gene is unclear. This receptor was obtained from a young man in good health. Source material: central memory CD4+ T cells from blood. The CDR3 amino acid sequence is: CASSPGLEQPQHF. At the DNA level, the sequence is TGTGCCAGCTCACCAGGGTTGGAGCAGCCCCAGCATTTT.